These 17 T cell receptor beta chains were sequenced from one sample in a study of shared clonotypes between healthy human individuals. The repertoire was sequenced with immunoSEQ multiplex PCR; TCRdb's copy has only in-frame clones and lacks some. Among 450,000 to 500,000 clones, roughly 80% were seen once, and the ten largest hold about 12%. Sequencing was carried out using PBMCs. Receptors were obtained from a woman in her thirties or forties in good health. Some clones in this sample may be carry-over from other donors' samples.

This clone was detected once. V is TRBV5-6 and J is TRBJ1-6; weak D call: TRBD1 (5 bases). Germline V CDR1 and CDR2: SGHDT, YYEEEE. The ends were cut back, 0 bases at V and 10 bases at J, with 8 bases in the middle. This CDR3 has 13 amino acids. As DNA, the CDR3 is TGTGCCAGCAGCTTGGCGGGGGTCTCACCCCTCCACTTT. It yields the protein CASSLAGVSPLHF.

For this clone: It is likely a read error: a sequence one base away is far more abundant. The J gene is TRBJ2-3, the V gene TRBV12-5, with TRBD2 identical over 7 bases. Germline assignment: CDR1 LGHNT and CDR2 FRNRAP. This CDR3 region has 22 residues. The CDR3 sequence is CASGFTSAIRLREVYDTGTQYF. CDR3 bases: TGTGCTAGTGGTTTCACCTCAGCAATTCGTCTACGGGAGGTCTATGACACAGGTACGCAGTATTTT.

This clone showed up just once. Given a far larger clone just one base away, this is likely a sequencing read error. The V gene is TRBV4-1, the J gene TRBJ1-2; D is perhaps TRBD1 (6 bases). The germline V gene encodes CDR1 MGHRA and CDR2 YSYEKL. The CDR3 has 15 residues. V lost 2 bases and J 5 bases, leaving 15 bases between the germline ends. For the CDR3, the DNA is TGCGCCAGCAGCCAAACAGGGAAGTCTATGTATGGCTACACCTTC. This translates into CASSQTGKSMYGYTF.

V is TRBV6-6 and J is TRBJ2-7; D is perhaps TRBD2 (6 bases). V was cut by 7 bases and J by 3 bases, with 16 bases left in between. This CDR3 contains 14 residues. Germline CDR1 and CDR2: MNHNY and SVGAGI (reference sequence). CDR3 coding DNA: TGTGCCAGCATCTCAGGGACTGGATTCTACGAGCAGTACTTC. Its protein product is CASISGTGFYEQYF.

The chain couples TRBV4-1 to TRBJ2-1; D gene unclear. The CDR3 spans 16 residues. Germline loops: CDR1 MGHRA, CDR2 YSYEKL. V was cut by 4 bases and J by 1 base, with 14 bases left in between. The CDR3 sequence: CASSPEGTISYNEQFF. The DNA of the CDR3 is TGCGCCAGCAGCCCCGAAGGTACGATTTCCTACAATGAGCAGTTCTTC.

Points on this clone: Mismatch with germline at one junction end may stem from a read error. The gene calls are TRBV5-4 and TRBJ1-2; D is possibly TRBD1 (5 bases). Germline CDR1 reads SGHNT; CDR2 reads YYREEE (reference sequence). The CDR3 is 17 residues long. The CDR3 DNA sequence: TGCGCCAGCAGCCAACACGGGACCCACGGGCTCTCGGGTGGCTACACCTTC. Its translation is CASSQHGTHGLSGGYTF.

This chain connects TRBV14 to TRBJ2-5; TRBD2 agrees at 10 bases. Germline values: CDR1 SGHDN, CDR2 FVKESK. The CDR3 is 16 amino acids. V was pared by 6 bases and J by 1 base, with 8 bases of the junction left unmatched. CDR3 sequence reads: CASSLLAGASQETQYF. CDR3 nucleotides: TGTGCCAGCAGTCTCCTAGCGGGAGCCAGCCAAGAGACCCAGTACTTC.

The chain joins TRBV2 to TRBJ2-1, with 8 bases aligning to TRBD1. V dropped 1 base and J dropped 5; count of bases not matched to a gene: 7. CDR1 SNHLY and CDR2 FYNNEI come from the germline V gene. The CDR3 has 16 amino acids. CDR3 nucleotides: TGTGCCAGCAGTGAAGGGGTAGGACAGGGAGACAATGAGCAGTTCTTC. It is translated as CASSEGVGQGDNEQFF.

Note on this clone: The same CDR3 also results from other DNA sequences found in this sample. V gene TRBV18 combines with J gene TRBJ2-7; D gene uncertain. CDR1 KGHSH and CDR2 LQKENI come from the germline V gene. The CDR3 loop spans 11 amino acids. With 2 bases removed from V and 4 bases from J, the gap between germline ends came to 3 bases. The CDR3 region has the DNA TGTGCCAGCTCACCAGGGTACGAGCAGTACTTC. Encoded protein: CASSPGYEQYF.

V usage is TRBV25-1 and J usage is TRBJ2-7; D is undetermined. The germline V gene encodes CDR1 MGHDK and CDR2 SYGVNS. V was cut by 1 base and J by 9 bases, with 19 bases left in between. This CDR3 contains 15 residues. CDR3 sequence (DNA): TGTGCCAGCAGTGAATCCCTCCTCCTATCCCCCGGGCAGTACTTC. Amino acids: CASSESLLLSPGQYF.

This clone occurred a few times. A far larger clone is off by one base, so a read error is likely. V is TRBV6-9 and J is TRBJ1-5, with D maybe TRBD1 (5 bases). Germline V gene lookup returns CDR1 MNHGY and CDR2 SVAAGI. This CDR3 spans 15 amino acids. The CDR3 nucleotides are TGTGCCAGCAGACCCGGTGGCAGGGACTATCAGCACCAGCATTTT. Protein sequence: CASRPGGRDYQHQHF.

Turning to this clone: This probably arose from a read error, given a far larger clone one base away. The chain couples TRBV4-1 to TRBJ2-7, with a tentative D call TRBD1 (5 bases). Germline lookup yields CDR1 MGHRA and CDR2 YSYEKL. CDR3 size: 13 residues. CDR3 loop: CASSHSGFDDQYF. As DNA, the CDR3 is TGCGCCAGCAGCCATTCAGGGTTCGACGATCAGTACTTC.

The CDR3 here is CASSPGGSSYEQYF. In DNA form, the CDR3 reads TGTGCCAGCAGTCCCGGAGGTAGCTCCTACGAGCAGTACTTC. This rearrangement joins TRBV28 to TRBJ2-7; the D gene is possibly TRBD2 (5 bases). The CDR3 is 14 residues long. Germline V gene lookup returns CDR1 MDHEN and CDR2 SYDVKM. V shed 5 bases and J shed 0 bases, with 11 bases lying between them.

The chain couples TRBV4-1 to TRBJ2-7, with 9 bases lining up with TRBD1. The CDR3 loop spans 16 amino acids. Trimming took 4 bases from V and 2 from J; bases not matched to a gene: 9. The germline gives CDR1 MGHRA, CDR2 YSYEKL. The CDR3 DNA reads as TGCGCCAGCAGCCGGCCACCGGGACAGGGAACCTACGAGCAGTACTTC. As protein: CASSRPPGQGTYEQYF.

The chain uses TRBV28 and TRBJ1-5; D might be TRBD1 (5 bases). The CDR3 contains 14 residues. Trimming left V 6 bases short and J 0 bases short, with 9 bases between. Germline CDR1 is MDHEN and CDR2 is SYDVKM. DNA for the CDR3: TGTGCCAGCAGGGGGGACGCTAGCAATCAGCCCCAGCATTTT. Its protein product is CASRGDASNQPQHF.

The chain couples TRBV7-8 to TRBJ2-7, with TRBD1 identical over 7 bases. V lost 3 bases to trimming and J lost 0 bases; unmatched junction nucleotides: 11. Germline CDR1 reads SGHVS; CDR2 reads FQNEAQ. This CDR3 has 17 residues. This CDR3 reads CASSFRFGTASSYEQYF. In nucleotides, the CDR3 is TGTGCCAGCAGCTTCAGATTCGGGACAGCGAGCTCCTACGAGCAGTACTTC. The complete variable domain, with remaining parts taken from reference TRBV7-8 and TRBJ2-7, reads GAGVSQSPRYKVAKRGQDVALRCDPISGHVSLFWYQQALGQGPEFLTYFQNEAQLDKSGLPSDRFFAERPEGSVSTLKIQRTQQEDSAVYLCASSFRFGTASSYEQYFGPGTRLTVT.

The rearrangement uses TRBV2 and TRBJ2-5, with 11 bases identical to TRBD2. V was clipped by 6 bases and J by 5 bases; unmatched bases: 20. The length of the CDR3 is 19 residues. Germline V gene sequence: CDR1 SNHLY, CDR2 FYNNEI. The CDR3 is CASRGDLAGGPNFWETQYF. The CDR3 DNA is TGTGCCAGCAGAGGGGACCTAGCGGGAGGCCCCAACTTCTGGGAGACCCAGTACTTC.